This T cell receptor (beta chain) was obtained from a study of T cells in Graves' hyperthyroidism and ophthalmopathy. The CDR3 is made up of 13 amino acids. V was cut by 5 bases and J by 8 bases, with 18 bases left in between. Germline V gene sequence: CDR1 DFQATT, CDR2 SNEGSKA (reference sequence). TCR beta CDR3 sequences were amplified from RNA transcripts. Initially, a first-round RT-PCR of the TCR CDR3 employed the HTBI primer set. TCRdb ran MiXCR on the multiplex PCR reads and lists one entry per CDR3 protein. The sample has a few hundred thousand distinct CDR3 sequences; roughly 13% are singletons. This clonotype was detected many times.

This TCR was sampled from a man aged 30 to 45 with Graves' hyperthyroidism that later progressed to Graves' ophthalmopathy. The V gene is TRBV20-1, the J gene TRBJ1-2; tentative D call: TRBD1 (6 bases). The sample comprised blood. The CDR3 here is CSAHASGTSGYTF. The CDR3 DNA follows: TGCAGTGCTCACGCCTCCGGGACATCGGGCTACACCTTC.